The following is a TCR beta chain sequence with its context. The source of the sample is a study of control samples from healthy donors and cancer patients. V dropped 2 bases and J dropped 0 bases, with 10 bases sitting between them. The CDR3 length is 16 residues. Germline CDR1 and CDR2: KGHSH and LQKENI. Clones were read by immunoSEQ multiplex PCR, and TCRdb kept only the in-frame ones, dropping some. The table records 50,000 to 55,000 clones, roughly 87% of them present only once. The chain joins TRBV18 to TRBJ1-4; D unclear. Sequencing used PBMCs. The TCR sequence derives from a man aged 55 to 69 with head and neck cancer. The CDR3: CASSPRQITTNEKLFF. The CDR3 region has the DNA TGTGCCAGCTCACCAAGGCAAATTACAACTAATGAAAAACTGTTTTTT.